The TCR beta chain described here comes from a study of somatic mutations in cytotoxic T cells in rheumatoid arthritis. Study-level background: In some cases, T-cell populations stained with V beta antibodies were flow-sorted at nearly 100% purity, and these included V beta1+ cells sequenced for TCRB.

Assay used: immunoSEQ multiplex PCR; TCRdb lists only in-frame clones, some missing. The data contain around 18,000 clones, around four fifths of them singletons. CDR3 length: 15 residues. Germline assignment: CDR1 SGHRS and CDR2 YFSETQ. The junction had 5 bases not matched to a gene; V was cut back by 4 bases and J by 7 bases. The specimen sequenced was CD8+ T cells sorted from blood. The chain combines TRBV5-1 with TRBJ2-1, with 13 bases fitting TRBD2. The source of this sequence is an adult with rheumatoid arthritis. DNA of the CDR3: TGCGCCAGCAGCCACACTAGCGGGAGGGTAAATGAGCAGTTCTTC. Residues: CASSHTSGRVNEQFF.